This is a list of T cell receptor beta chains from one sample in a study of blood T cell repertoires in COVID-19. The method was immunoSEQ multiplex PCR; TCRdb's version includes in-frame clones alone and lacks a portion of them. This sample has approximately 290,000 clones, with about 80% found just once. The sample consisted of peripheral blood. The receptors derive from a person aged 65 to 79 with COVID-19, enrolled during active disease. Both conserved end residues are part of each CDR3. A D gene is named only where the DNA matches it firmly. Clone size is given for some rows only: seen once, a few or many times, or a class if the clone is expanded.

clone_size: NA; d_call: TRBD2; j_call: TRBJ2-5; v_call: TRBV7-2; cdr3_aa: CASSKRTSGGRGRETQYF; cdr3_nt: TGTGCCAGCAGCAAGAGGACTAGCGGGGGGCGGGGTCGAGAGACCCAGTACTTC
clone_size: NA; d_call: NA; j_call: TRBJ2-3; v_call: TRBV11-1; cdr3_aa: CASSLRATDTQYF; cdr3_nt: TGTGCCAGCAGCTTACGAGCTACAGATACGCAGTATTTT
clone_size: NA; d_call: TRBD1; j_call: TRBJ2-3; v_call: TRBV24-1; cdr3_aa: CATSDTDREGTDTQYF; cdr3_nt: TGTGCCACCAGTGACACGGACAGGGAGGGCACAGATACGCAGTATTTT
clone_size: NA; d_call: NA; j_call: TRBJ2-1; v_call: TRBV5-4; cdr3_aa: CAAHGVNEQFF; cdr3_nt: TGTGCCGCACACGGGGTGAATGAGCAGTTCTTC
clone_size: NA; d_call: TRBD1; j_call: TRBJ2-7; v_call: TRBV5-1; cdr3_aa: CASSWDITDRVSGLYEQYF; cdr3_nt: TGCGCCAGCAGCTGGGATATAACAGACAGGGTCTCAGGCTTGTACGAGCAGTACTTC
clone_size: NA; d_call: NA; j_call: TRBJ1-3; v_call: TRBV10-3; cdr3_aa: CAISAGFSGNTIYF; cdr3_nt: TGTGCCATCAGCGCAGGGTTCTCTGGAAACACCATATATTTT
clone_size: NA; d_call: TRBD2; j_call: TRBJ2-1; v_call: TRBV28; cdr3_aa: CASSYLTSGNNEQFF; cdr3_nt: TGTGCCAGCAGTTATCTGACTAGCGGAAACAATGAGCAGTTCTTC
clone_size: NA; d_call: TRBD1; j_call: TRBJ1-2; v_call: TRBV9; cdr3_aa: CASSVGIWDSIDGYTF; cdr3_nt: TGTGCCAGCAGCGTAGGGATTTGGGACAGCATCGATGGCTACACCTTC
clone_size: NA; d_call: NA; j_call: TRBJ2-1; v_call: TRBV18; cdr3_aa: CASSRALGAYNEQFF; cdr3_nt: TGTGCCAGCTCACGGGCTCTTGGTGCCTACAATGAGCAGTTCTTC
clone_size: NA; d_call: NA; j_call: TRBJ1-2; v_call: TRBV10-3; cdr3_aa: CAISESGSRVIGGYTF; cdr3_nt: TGTGCCATCAGTGAGTCCGGTAGCAGGGTTATTGGGGGCTACACCTTC
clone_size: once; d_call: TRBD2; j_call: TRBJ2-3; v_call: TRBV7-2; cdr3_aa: CASSLILGTSGALTDTQYF; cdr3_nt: TGTGCCAGCAGCTTAATTTTAGGGACTAGCGGGGCGCTTACAGATACGCAGTATTTT
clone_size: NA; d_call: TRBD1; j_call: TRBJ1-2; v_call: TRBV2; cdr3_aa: CASIKGGVDGYTF; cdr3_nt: TGTGCCAGCATCAAAGGGGGCGTGGATGGCTACACCTTC
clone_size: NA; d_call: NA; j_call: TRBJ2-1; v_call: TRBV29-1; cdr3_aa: CSVGGLSNYNEQFF; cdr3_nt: TGCAGCGTTGGGGGACTCAGCAACTACAATGAGCAGTTCTTC
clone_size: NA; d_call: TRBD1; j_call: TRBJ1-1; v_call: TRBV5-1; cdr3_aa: CASSKGQGIISSEAFF; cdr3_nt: TGCGCCAGCAGCAAAGGACAGGGAATCATCTCATCTGAAGCTTTCTTT
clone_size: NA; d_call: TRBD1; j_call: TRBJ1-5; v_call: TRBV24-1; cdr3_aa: CATSDRGQGANQPQHF; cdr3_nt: TGTGCCACCAGTGACCGGGGACAGGGAGCAAATCAGCCCCAGCATTTT
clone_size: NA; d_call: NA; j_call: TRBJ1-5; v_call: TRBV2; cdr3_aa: CASSEAWGRGNQPQHF; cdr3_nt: TGTGCCAGCAGTGAAGCATGGGGGCGAGGCAATCAGCCCCAGCATTTT
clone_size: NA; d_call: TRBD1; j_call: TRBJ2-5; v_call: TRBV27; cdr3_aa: CASSRDRGQQETQYF; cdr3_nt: TGTGCCAGCAGTAGGGACAGGGGACAACAAGAGACCCAGTACTTC
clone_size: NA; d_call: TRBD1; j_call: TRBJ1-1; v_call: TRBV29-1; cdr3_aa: CSVTGGAEAFF; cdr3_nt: TGCAGCGTTACAGGGGGGGCTGAAGCTTTCTTT
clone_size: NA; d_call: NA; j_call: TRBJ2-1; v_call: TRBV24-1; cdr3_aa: CATSARRGRSSYNEQFF; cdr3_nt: TGTGCCACCAGTGCCCGGAGGGGACGGAGCTCCTACAATGAGCAGTTCTTC
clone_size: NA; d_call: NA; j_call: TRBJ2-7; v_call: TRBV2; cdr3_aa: CASSEARGLHEQYF; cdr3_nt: TGTGCCAGCAGTGAAGCCAGGGGTCTCCACGAGCAGTACTTC
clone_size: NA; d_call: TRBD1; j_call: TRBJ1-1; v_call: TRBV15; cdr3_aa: CATSRIRTGMNTEAFF; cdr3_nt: TGTGCCACCAGCAGAATCCGGACAGGAATGAACACTGAAGCTTTCTTT
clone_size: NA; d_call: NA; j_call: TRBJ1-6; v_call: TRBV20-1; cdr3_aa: CSASWLGRASGNSPLHF; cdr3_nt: TGCAGTGCTAGTTGGTTGGGTAGGGCAAGCGGTAATTCACCCCTCCACTTT
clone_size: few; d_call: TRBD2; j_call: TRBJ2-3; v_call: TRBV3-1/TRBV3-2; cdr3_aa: CASITLIAGETDTQYF; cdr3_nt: TGTGCCAGCATCACGCTCATAGCGGGTGAAACAGATACGCAGTATTTT
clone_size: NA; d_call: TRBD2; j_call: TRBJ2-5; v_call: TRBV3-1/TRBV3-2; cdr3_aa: CASSRYGAGEETQYF; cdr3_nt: TGTGCCAGCAGCCGATACGGGGCGGGGGAAGAGACCCAGTACTTC
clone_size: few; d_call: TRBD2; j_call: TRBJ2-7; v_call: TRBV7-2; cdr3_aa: CASSYASGGAVEQYF; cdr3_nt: TGTGCCAGCAGCTACGCTAGCGGGGGGGCGGTAGAGCAGTACTTC
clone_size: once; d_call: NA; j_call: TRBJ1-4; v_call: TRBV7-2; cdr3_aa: CASSLTWAEKLFF; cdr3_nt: TGTGCCAGCAGCTTGACATGGGCAGAAAAACTGTTTTTT
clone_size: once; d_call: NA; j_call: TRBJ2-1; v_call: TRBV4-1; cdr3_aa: CASSHDQSLEQFF; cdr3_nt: TGCGCCAGCAGCCATGATCAGTCGTTGGAGCAGTTCTTC
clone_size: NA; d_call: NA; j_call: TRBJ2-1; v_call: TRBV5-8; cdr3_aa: CASSLGERVEGEQFF; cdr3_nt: TGTGCCAGCAGCTTGGGGGAGAGGGTAGAAGGTGAGCAGTTCTTC